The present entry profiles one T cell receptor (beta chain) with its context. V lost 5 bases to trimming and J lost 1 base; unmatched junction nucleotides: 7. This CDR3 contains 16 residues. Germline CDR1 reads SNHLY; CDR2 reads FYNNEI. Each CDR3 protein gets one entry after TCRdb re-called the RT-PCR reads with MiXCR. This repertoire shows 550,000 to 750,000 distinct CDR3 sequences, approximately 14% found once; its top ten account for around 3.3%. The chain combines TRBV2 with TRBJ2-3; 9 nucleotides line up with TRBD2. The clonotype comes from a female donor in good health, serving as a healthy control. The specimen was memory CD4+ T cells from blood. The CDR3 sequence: CASSPTTSGGTDTQYF. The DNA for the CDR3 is TGTGCCAGCAGTCCCACGACTAGCGGTGGCACAGATACGCAGTATTTT.